Shown below are 22 T cell receptor beta chains from a single sample sequenced in a study of blood T cell repertoires in COVID-19. Some clones are missing from TCRdb's copy, which holds only in-frame ones; the method was immunoSEQ multiplex PCR. The data hold 360,000 or so clones, with around four fifths observed a single time. Sequencing was done on a sample of PBMCs or T cells enriched from blood (not recorded which). The receptors derive from a woman aged 45-60 years who had recovered from COVID-19.

V gene TRBV7-3 combines with J gene TRBJ1-2; TRBD1 is a possible D gene (5 bases). The ends were cut back, 5 bases at V and 4 bases at J, with 17 bases in the middle. This CDR3 has 15 amino acids. Germline CDR1 SGHTA, CDR2 FQGTGA. The CDR3 here is CASSPSGGAAYGYTF. The CDR3 nucleotides are TGTGCCAGCAGCCCCTCCGGCGGGGCTGCCTATGGCTACACCTTC.

V usage is TRBV4-3 and J usage is TRBJ2-1; the D gene is possibly TRBD2 (6 bases). This CDR3 comprises 14 residues. Germline lookup yields CDR1 LGHNA and CDR2 YSLEER. Trimming shortened V by 0 bases and J by 9 bases, and 12 bases separated the two germline ends. For the CDR3, the DNA is TGCGCCAGCAGCCAAGATTTCGGTAGCGGTGAGCAGTTCTTC. It translates to CASSQDFGSGEQFF.

The CDR3 protein is CASSARGGLPLHF. Here the CDR3 DNA reads TGTGCCAGCAGTGCCCGGGGGGGGCTCCCCCTCCACTTT. The J gene is TRBJ1-6, the V gene TRBV12-3 or TRBV12-4, with TRBD1 as a possible D gene (6 bases). The V end lost 5 bases, the J end lost 13 bases, and 15 bases lay between the germline ends. CDR3 size: 13 residues.

The V call is TRBV9, the J call TRBJ2-1, with D perhaps TRBD2 (6 bases). With 0 bases removed from V and 7 bases from J, the gap between germline ends came to 14 bases. Per germline, CDR1 SGDLS and CDR2 YYNGEE. This CDR3 spans 15 amino acids. The CDR3 nucleotides are TGTGCCAGCAGCGTAGAGGAGACTAGTCTGAATGAGCAGTTCTTC. Its protein product is CASSVEETSLNEQFF.

This rearrangement joins TRBV19 to TRBJ1-2; D gene unclear. The germline gives CDR1 LNHDA, CDR2 SQIVND (reference sequence). V lost 4 bases and J 0 bases, leaving 15 bases between the germline ends. The length of the CDR3 is 16 residues. CDR3 coding DNA: TGTGCCAGTAGTAGTTTGTTTGGCGGAGCTAACTATGGCTACACCTTC. Its protein is CASSSLFGGANYGYTF.

The chain employs TRBV6-5 and TRBJ2-1; 8 positions agree with TRBD1. The CDR3 consists of 15 residues. Trimming took 2 bases from V and 14 from J; bases not matched to a gene: 14. Per the germline V gene, CDR1 is MNHEY and CDR2 is SVGAGI. CDR3 nucleotides: TGTGCCAGCAGTTACGAGGGACAGGCCCTCAAAGTGGAGTTCTTC. Translation: CASSYEGQALKVEFF.

The rearrangement joins TRBV18 to TRBJ2-7; the D gene is possibly TRBD2 (5 bases). The length of the CDR3 is 15 residues. V lost 6 bases and J 0 bases, leaving 15 bases between the germline ends. Germline lookup yields CDR1 KGHSH and CDR2 LQKENI. CDR3 coding DNA: TGTGCCAGCTCCCTCGGGGAGAACCTCTCCTACGAGCAGTACTTC. This encodes CASSLGENLSYEQYF.

The V gene is TRBV30, the J gene TRBJ2-2, with 8 nucleotides matching TRBD2. CDR1 is GTSNPN and CDR2 is SVGIG in the germline V gene (reference sequence). After removal of 3 bases from V and 3 bases from J, the junction contained 9 bases not matched to a gene. CDR3 size: 16 residues. CDR3 coding DNA: TGTGCCTGGAGACTACGAGCGGGGGTGGACACCGGGGAGCTGTTTTTT. Its protein product is CAWRLRAGVDTGELFF. Complete variable domain (other parts from reference TRBV30 and TRBJ2-2): SQTIHQWPATLVQPVGSPLSLECTVEGTSNPNLYWYRQAAGRGLQLLFYSVGIGQISSEVPQNLSASRPQDRQFILSSKKLLLSDSGFYLCAWRLRAGVDTGELFFGEGSRLTVL.

The chain has TRBV29-1 and TRBJ1-4; D remains unclear. Germline V gene lookup returns CDR1 SQVTM and CDR2 ANQGSEA. The CDR3 length is 14 residues. V was shortened by 4 bases and J by 0 bases, with 9 bases between the two germline ends. CDR3 sequence (DNA): TGCAGCGTTGGCGGCGGAGCAACTAATGAAAAACTGTTTTTT. Residues: CSVGGGATNEKLFF.

The chain uses TRBV3-1 (or the pseudogene TRBV3-2) and TRBJ2-7; D gene ambiguous. Germline assignment: CDR1 LGHDT and CDR2 YNNKEL (reference sequence). The CDR3 length is 14 residues. Trimming took 1 base from V and 7 from J, leaving 14 bases between them. CDR3 DNA sequence: TGTGCCAGCAGCCAAGTCCGCGCGATGGAGGAGCAGTACTTC. Amino acid sequence: CASSQVRAMEEQYF.

The chain carries TRBV11-3 and TRBJ2-7; 7 bases are shared with TRBD1. CDR3 length: 15 amino acids. V lost 7 bases, J lost 6 bases, and 15 bases stayed unmatched. Germline-derived CDR1 and CDR2 are SGHNT and YENEEA. In nucleotides, the CDR3 is TGTGCCAGCACCCTAACCGCCGACAGGGTTGGCGAGCAGTACTTC. It is translated as CASTLTADRVGEQYF.

This chain joins TRBV3-1 (or the pseudogene TRBV3-2) and TRBJ1-1; the match to TRBD1 covers 7 bases. The CDR3 runs 14 residues. The ends lost 5 bases at V and 1 base at J; junction bases unmatched: 4. Germline V gene sequence: CDR1 LGHDT, CDR2 YNNKEL (reference sequence). Here the CDR3 DNA reads TGTGCCAGCAGCTCGCAGGGGGGGAACACTGAAGCTTTCTTT. Its protein is CASSSQGGNTEAFF.

This clone came up a few times. The J gene is TRBJ1-1, the V gene TRBV5-8, with 8 positions matching TRBD1. This CDR3 has 11 amino acids. V gave up 2 bases and J gave up 11 bases; unmatched junction bases: 2. The V gene's germline CDR1 is SGHTS and CDR2 YDEGEE. The CDR3 DNA sequence: TGTGCCAGCAGCTTTACAGGGGGTGCTTTCTTT. Protein sequence: CASSFTGGAFF. The entire variable domain, with the rest obtained from reference TRBV5-8 and TRBJ1-1, is as follows: EAGVTQSPTHLIKTRGQQATLRCSPISGHTSVYWYQQALGLGLQFLLWYDEGEERNRGNFPPRFSGRQFPNYSSELNVNALELEDSALYLCASSFTGGAFFGQGTRLTVV.

The J gene is TRBJ1-1, the V gene TRBV5-1; D gene uncertain. Deletions cut 5 bases from V and 3 bases from J, with 5 bases between. This CDR3 is 11 amino acids long. Germline V CDR1 and CDR2: SGHRS, YFSETQ. CDR3 nucleotides: TGCGCCAGCAGGGCCGACACTGAAGCTTTCTTT. It yields the protein CASRADTEAFF.

This clone was seen a handful of times. The V and J genes are TRBV10-3 and TRBJ2-1, with 8 bases matching TRBD2. Germline values: CDR1 ENHRY, CDR2 SYGVKD. The J segment lost 2 bases and the V segment lost 8 bases, leaving 5 bases of the junction unmatched. This CDR3 has 14 amino acids. The CDR3 bases are TGTGCCATCCTCGGGGGACTAGCCTACAATGAGCAGTTCTTC. Translation: CAILGGLAYNEQFF.

The rearrangement joins TRBV19 to TRBJ2-7, with a possible D match to TRBD2 (5 bases). V was trimmed by 3 bases and J by 0 bases, leaving 9 bases between them. Germline values: CDR1 LNHDA, CDR2 SQIVND (reference sequence). The CDR3 sequence is 14 residues long. The CDR3, as DNA: TGTGCCAGTAGTATCGGACTCCTCTCCTACGAGCAGTACTTC. As protein: CASSIGLLSYEQYF.

The V and J genes are TRBV7-9 and TRBJ2-7; 8 bases map to TRBD2. Germline CDR1 is SEHNR and CDR2 is FQNEAQ (reference sequence). Trimming at V came to 5 bases and at J to 4 bases, leaving 19 bases not matched to a gene. The length of the CDR3 is 18 residues. CDR3 sequence reads: CASSPSGGGLAGKYEQYF. Here the CDR3 DNA reads TGTGCCAGCAGCCCCTCTGGGGGGGGGCTAGCGGGCAAGTACGAGCAGTACTTC.

The rearrangement uses TRBV7-9 and TRBJ2-7; 7 positions agree with TRBD1. Losses at the gene ends were 5 bases for V and 2 bases for J; bases not matched to a gene: 6. CDR1 and CDR2 from the germline V gene are SEHNR and FQNEAQ (reference sequence). This CDR3 is 14 amino acids long. Here the CDR3 reads CASSPDRDTYEQYF. The CDR3 bases are TGTGCCAGCAGCCCTGACAGGGATACCTACGAGCAGTACTTC.

The rearrangement uses TRBV23-1 and TRBJ2-1, with 10 bases fitting TRBD2. TRBV23-1 is flagged as an ORF with uncertain function. The CDR3 is made up of 14 amino acids. The V segment lost 7 bases and the J segment 15 bases; nucleotides outside the gene matches: 15. The DNA for the CDR3 is TGCGCCAGCACCCGAAATGGAGCGGGAGGGCCACGGTTCTTC. Its translation: CASTRNGAGGPRFF.

J is TRBJ2-3 and V is TRBV7-9, with D possibly matching TRBD1 (5 bases). V lost 5 bases, J lost 4 bases, and 10 bases lay in between. CDR1 and CDR2 (germline): SEHNR, FQNEAQ (reference sequence). The CDR3 is 13 residues long. In DNA form, the CDR3 reads TGTGCCAGCAGCCAGGGCAGCCCAGATACGCAGTATTTT. Residues: CASSQGSPDTQYF.

The genes are TRBV6-5 and TRBJ1-1; D ambiguous. V shed 0 bases and J shed 5 bases, with 13 bases lying between them. The germline gives CDR1 MNHEY, CDR2 SVGAGI. There are 15 residues in the CDR3. CDR3 in DNA: TGTGCCAGCAGTTACTCAAGAAGTCGGAGAACTGAAGCTTTCTTT. The encoded protein is CASSYSRSRRTEAFF.

The chain is built from TRBV13 and TRBJ1-2; D remains unclear. The CDR3 extends over 13 amino acids. From germline, CDR1 is PRHDT and CDR2 FYEKMQ (reference sequence). Trimming removed 2 bases from V and 8 bases from J, with 12 bases in between. The CDR3 coding sequence is TGTGCCAGCAGCTTAATCCAGTTTGCAGGCTACACCTTC. Protein: CASSLIQFAGYTF.